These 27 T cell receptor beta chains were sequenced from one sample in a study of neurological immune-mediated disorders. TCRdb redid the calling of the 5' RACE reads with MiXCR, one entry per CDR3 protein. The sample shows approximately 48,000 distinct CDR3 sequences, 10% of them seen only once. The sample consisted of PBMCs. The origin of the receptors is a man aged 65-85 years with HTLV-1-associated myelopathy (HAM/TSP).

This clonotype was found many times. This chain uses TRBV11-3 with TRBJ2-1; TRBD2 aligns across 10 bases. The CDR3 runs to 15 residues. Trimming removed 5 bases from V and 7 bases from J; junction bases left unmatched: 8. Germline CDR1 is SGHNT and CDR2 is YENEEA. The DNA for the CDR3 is TGTGCCAGCAGCCGATCTTGGACTAGCGGAAATGAGCAGTTCTTC. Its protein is CASSRSWTSGNEQFF.

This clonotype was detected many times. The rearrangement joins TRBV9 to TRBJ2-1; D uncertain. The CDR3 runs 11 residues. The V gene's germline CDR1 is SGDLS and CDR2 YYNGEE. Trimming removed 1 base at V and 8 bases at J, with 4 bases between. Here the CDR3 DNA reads TGTGCCAGCAGCGTATCCGATGAGCAGTTCTTC. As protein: CASSVSDEQFF.

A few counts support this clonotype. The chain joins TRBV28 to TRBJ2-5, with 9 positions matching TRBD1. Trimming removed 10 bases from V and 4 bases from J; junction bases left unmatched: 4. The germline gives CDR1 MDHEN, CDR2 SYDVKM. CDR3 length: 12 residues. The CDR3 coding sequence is TGTGCCACCATGACAGGGGGAGAGACCCAGTACTTC. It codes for CATMTGGETQYF. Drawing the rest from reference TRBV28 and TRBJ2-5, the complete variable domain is DVKVTQSSRYLVKRTGEKVFLECVQDMDHENMFWYRQDPGLGLRLIYFSYDVKMKEKGDIPEGYSVSREKKERFSLILESASTNQTSMYLCATMTGGETQYFGPGTRLLVL.

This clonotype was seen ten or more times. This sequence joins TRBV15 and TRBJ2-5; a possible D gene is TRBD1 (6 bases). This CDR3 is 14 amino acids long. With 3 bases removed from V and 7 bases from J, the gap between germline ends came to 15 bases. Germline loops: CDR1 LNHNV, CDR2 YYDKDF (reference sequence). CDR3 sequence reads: CATSSYQGLGTQYF. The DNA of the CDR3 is TGTGCCACCAGCAGTTACCAGGGGTTGGGGACCCAGTACTTC.

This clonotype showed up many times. The CDR3 loop is CASSLIGRSTDTQYF. DNA for the CDR3: TGTGCCAGCAGCTTGATAGGGAGAAGCACAGATACGCAGTATTTT. The J gene is TRBJ2-3, the V gene TRBV5-6; the D gene is possibly TRBD2 (5 bases). CDR1 SGHDT and CDR2 YYEEEE come from the germline V gene. The CDR3 loop spans 15 amino acids. V was clipped by 1 base and J by 0 bases, with 9 bases between them. The entire variable domain, with the rest obtained from reference TRBV5-6 and TRBJ2-3, is as follows: DAGVTQSPTHLIKTRGQQVTLRCSPKSGHDTVSWYQQALGQGPQFIFQYYEEEERQRGNFPDRFSGHQFPNYSSELNVNALLLGDSALYLCASSLIGRSTDTQYFGPGTRLTVL.

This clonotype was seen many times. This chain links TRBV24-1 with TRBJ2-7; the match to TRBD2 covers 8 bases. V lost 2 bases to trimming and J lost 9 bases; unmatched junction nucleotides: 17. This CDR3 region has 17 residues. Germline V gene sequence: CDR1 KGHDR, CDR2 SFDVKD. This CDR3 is CATSDWAPGTRTSGQYF. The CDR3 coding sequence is TGTGCCACCAGTGATTGGGCACCCGGGACTAGGACGTCGGGGCAGTACTTC.

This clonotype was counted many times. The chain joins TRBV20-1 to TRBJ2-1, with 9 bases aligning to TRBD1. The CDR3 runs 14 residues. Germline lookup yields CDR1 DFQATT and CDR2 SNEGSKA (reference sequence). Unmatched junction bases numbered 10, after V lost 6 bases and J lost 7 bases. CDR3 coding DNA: TGCAGTGCCGATCCGGGACAGGGCGGGAATGAGCAGTTCTTC. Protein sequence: CSADPGQGGNEQFF.

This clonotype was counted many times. Here the CDR3 reads CSARGGNHNYGYTF. The DNA of the CDR3 is TGCAGTGCTAGAGGCGGGAACCATAACTATGGCTACACCTTC. The V gene is TRBV20-1, the J gene TRBJ1-2; D remains unclear. Per the germline V gene, CDR1 is DFQATT and CDR2 is SNEGSKA (reference sequence). Trimming cost V 1 base and J 1 base, with 10 bases left between them. The CDR3 sequence is 14 residues long.

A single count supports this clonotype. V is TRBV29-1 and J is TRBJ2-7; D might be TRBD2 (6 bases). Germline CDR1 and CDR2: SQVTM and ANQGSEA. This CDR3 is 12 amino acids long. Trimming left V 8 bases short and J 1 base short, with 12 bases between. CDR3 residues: CSPSGGSYEQYF. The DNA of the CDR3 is TGCAGCCCGAGTGGGGGGTCCTACGAGCAGTACTTC.

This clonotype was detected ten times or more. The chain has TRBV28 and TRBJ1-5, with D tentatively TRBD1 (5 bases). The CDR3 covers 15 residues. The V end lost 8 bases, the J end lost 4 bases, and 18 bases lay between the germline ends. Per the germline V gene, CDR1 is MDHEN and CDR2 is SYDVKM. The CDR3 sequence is CASDDPGKGNQPQHF. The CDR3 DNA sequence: TGTGCCAGCGATGATCCAGGGAAAGGGAATCAGCCCCAGCATTTT.

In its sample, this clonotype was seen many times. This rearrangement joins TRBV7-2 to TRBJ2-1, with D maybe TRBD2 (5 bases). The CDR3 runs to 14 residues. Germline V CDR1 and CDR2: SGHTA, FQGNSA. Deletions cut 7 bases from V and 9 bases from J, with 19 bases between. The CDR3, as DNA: TGTGCCAGCACGTCTAGCTCCCGCATCGTTGAGCAGTTCTTC. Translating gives CASTSSSRIVEQFF.

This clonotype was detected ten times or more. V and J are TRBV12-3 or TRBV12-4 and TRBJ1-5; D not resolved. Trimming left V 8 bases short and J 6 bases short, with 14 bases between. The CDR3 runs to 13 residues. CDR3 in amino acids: CASAQSPGQPQHF. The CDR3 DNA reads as TGTGCCAGCGCTCAAAGCCCCGGTCAGCCCCAGCATTTT.

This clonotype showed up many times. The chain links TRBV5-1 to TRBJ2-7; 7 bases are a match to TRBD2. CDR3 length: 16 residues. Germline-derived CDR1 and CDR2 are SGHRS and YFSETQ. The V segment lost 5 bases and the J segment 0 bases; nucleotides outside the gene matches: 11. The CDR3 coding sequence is TGCGCCAGCAGAACAACTAGCGACTTGAGCTCCTACGAGCAGTACTTC. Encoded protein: CASRTTSDLSSYEQYF.

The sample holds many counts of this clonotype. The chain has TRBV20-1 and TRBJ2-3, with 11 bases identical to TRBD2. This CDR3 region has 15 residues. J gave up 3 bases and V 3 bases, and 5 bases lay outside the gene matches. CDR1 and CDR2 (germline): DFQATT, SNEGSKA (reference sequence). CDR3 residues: CSASWASGRTDTQYF. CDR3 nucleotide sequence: TGCAGTGCTAGTTGGGCTAGCGGGAGGACAGATACGCAGTATTTT.

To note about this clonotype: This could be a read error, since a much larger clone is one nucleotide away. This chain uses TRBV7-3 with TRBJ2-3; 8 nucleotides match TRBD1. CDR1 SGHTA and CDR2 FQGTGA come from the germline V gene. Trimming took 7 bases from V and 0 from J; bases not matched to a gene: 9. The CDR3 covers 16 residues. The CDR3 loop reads CASNQQGGPSTDTQYF. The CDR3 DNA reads TGTGCCAGCAACCAACAGGGGGGCCCTAGCACAGATACGCAGTATTTT.

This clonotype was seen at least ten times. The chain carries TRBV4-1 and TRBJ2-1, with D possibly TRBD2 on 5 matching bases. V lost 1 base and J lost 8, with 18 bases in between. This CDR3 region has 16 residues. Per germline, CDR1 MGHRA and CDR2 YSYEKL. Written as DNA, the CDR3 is TGCGCCAGCAGCCAAGGACTAAGCCCCAGGAGCTATGAGCAGTTCTTC. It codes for CASSQGLSPRSYEQFF.

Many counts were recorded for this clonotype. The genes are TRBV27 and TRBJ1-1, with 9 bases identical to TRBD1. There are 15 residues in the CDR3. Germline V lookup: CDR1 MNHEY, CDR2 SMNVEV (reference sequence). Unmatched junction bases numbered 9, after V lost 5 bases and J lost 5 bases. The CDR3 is CASSDNTGGRTEAFF. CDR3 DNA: TGTGCCAGCAGTGATAATACAGGGGGCAGAACTGAAGCTTTCTTT.

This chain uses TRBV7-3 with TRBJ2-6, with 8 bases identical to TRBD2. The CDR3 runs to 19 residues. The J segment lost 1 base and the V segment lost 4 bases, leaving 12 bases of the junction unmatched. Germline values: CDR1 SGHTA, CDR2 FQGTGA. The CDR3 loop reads CASSSTRTSQPSGANVLTF. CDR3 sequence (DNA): TGTGCCAGCAGCTCAACCCGGACTAGCCAACCATCTGGGGCCAACGTCCTGACTTTC.

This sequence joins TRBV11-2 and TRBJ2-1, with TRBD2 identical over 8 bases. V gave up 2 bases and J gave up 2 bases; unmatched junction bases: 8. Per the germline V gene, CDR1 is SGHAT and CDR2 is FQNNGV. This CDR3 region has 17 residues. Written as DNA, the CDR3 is TGTGCCAGCAGCTTAAGGTCGGGGGGGACCCCCTACAATGAGCAGTTCTTC. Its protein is CASSLRSGGTPYNEQFF.

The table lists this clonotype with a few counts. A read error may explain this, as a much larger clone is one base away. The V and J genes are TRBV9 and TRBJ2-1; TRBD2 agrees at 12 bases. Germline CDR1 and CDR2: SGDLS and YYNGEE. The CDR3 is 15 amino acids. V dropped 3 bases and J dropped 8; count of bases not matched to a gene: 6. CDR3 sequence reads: CASSGTSGNYDEQFF. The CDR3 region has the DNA TGTGCCAGCAGCGGGACTAGCGGGAATTACGATGAGCAGTTCTTC.

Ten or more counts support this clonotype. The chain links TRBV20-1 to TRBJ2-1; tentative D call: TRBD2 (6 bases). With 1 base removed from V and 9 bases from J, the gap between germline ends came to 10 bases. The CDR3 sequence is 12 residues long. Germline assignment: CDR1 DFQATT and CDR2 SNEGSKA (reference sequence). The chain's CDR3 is CSARGVGGEQFF. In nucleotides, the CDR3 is TGCAGTGCTAGAGGGGTCGGGGGTGAGCAGTTCTTC.

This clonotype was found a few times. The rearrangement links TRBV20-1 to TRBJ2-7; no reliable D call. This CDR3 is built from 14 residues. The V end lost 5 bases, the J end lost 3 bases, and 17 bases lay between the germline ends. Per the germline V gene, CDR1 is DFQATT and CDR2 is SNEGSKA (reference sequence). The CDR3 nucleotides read TGCAGTGCTGGAGTACACAGCCGCAACTACGAGCAGTACTTC. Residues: CSAGVHSRNYEQYF.

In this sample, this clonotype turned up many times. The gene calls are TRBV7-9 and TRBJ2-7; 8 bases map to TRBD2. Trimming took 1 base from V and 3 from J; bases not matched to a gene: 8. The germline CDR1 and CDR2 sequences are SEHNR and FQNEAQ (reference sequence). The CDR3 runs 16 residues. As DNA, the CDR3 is TGTGCCAGCAGCTTAGGTCCAGCGGGAGACCACTACGAGCAGTACTTC. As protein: CASSLGPAGDHYEQYF.

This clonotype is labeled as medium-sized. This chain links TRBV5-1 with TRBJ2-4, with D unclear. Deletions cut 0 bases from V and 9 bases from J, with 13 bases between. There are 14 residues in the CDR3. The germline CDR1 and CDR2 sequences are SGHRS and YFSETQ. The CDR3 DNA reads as TGCGCCAGCAGCTTGGATGGCCAGTCCAGCATTCAGTACTTC. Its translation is CASSLDGQSSIQYF.

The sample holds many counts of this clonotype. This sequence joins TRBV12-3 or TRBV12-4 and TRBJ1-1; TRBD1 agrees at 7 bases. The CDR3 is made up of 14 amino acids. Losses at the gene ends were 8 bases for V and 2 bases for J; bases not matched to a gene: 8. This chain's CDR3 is CASRRTGSNTEAFF. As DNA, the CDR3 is TGTGCCAGCCGCCGGACAGGTTCTAACACTGAAGCTTTCTTT.

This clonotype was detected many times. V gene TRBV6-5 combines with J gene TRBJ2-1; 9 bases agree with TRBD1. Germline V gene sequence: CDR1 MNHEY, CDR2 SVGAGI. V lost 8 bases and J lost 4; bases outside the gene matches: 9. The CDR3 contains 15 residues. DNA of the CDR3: TGTGCCAGCGGGGAGGACAGGGGCGCTTACAATGAGCAGTTCTTC. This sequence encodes CASGEDRGAYNEQFF.

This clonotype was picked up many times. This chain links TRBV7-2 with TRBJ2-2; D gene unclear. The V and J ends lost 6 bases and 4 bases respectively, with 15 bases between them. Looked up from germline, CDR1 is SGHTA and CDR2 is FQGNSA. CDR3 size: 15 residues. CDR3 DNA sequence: TGTGCCAGCAGTTACTCCCCTCGTGGCACCGGGGAGCTGTTTTTT. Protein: CASSYSPRGTGELFF.